In this sample, the clone carrying this T cell receptor (beta chain) turned up a few times. What it binds is unknown. TCRdb reprocessed the 5' RACE reads with MiXCR, giving one entry per CDR3 protein. The data show 400,000 to 500,000 distinct CDR3 sequences, with 15% to 20% seen just once and 7.5% to 9.5% held by the top ten. These data originate in a study of T-cell memory formation after mild COVID-19. Study conclusions and caveats: Those CD4+ clones that contracted were mainly in CM and EM (CD8+ ones in EMRA).

The sample was PBMCs or a T cell subset sorted from them (not recorded which). This sequence was found in an adult woman who had mild COVID-19 (a few samples of this study predate the infection). Cell type and time point are not known.

CDR3 sequence reads: CASQSGTGGDGELFF. The CDR3 bases are TGTGCCAGTCAATCCGGGACAGGGGGCGACGGGGAGCTGTTTTTT. The chain links TRBV19 to TRBJ2-2, with 12 bases matching TRBD1. CDR3 size: 15 residues. J gave up 7 bases and V 8 bases, and 8 bases lay outside the gene matches. Germline CDR1 reads LNHDA; CDR2 reads SQIVND (reference sequence).